The 19 T cell receptor beta chains listed next were all sequenced from one sample in a study of blood T cells in healthy people across ages. The second PCR ran roughly 7 to 12 cycles with a sample-barcoded 5' primer and J-beta primers. TCRdb passed the 5' RACE reads through MiXCR, listing each CDR3 protein once. The sample lists 2 million or so distinct CDR3 sequences, just under 50% seen once, with over 2% in the top ten. Sequenced input: blood. Source of these receptors: a woman in her thirties or forties in good health.

V and J are TRBV7-2 and TRBJ2-3; TRBD2 might be the D (6 bases). V was clipped by 2 bases and J by 5 bases, with 17 bases between them. This CDR3 contains 16 residues. The germline V gene encodes CDR1 SGHTA and CDR2 FQGNSA. The CDR3 reads CASSLLGGAAEDTQYF. In DNA form, the CDR3 reads TGTGCCAGCAGCTTATTGGGCGGGGCGGCGGAAGATACGCAGTATTTT.

The chain couples TRBV29-1 to TRBJ2-3; 8 bases agree with TRBD2. Germline values: CDR1 SQVTM, CDR2 ANQGSEA. After removal of 7 bases from V and 4 bases from J, the junction contained 4 bases not matched to a gene. The CDR3 is made up of 12 amino acids. The CDR3, as DNA: TGCAGCGGAGAGGGACTAGCAGATACGCAGTATTTT. Translating it yields CSGEGLADTQYF.

The gene calls are TRBV2 and TRBJ2-5; no reliable D call. The CDR3 loop spans 15 amino acids. The germline gives CDR1 SNHLY, CDR2 FYNNEI. The V gene lost 1 base and the J gene lost 1 base, with 10 bases spanning the gap. The CDR3 here is CASSEGLQFQETQYF. DNA of the CDR3: TGTGCCAGCAGTGAAGGCTTACAGTTCCAAGAGACCCAGTACTTC. Filled out from reference TRBV2 and TRBJ2-5, the complete variable domain reads EPEVTQTPSHQVTQMGQEVILRCVPISNHLYFYWYRQILGQKVEFLVSFYNNEISEKSEIFDDQFSVERPDGSNFTLKIRSTKLEDSAMYFCASSEGLQFQETQYFGPGTRLLVL.

This clonotype occurred a few times. The V and J genes are TRBV20-1 and TRBJ1-2, with D possibly being TRBD1 (5 bases). This CDR3 contains 14 residues. Germline V gives CDR1 DFQATT, CDR2 SNEGSKA (reference sequence). The V end was cut by 3 bases, the J end by 3 bases, with 14 bases between. The CDR3: CSASRDRGYYGYTF. The CDR3 region has the DNA TGCAGTGCTAGTAGGGATCGGGGCTACTATGGCTACACCTTC.

This clonotype has ten or more counts. The chain is built from TRBV7-2 and TRBJ2-1; tentatively, D is TRBD2 (6 bases). The CDR3 has 16 residues. Germline loops: CDR1 SGHTA, CDR2 FQGNSA. The V end lost 3 bases, the J end lost 8 bases, and 20 bases lay between the germline ends. CDR3 in amino acids: CASSFIRGYLQDEQFF. Here the CDR3 DNA reads TGTGCCAGCAGCTTTATCCGGGGGTACCTTCAGGATGAGCAGTTCTTC. The full variable domain, in which reference TRBV7-2 and TRBJ2-1 provide the parts outside the CDR3, is GAGVSQSPSNKVTEKGKDVELRCDPISGHTALYWYRQSLGQGLEFLIYFQGNSAPDKSGLPSDRFSAERTGGSVSTLTIQRTQQEDSAVYLCASSFIRGYLQDEQFFGPGTRLTVL.

The chain carries TRBV7-2 and TRBJ1-1, with D perhaps matching TRBD1 (5 bases). The germline V gene has CDR1 SGHTA and CDR2 FQGNSA. V was shortened by 2 bases and J by 1 base, with 11 bases between the two germline ends. The CDR3 totals 15 residues. The CDR3 loop is CASSLYSGTNTEAFF. CDR3 coding DNA: TGTGCCAGCAGCTTATATTCCGGGACGAACACTGAAGCTTTCTTT.

In this sample, this clonotype turned up a few times. In DNA form, the CDR3 reads TGTGCCAGCAGCCAAACCGGGACAGGGGCCGTCACAGATACGCAGTATTTT. Protein: CASSQTGTGAVTDTQYF. The chain joins TRBV4-2 to TRBJ2-3, with 10 bases aligning to TRBD1. The CDR3 extends over 17 amino acids. Per germline, CDR1 LGHNA and CDR2 YNFKEQ. The junction had 7 bases not matched to a gene; V was cut back by 2 bases and J by 2 bases.

In its sample, this clonotype was seen a few times. The V and J genes are TRBV7-2 and TRBJ2-4; 13 bases align to TRBD2. The junction had 9 bases not matched to a gene; V was cut back by 1 base and J by 0 bases. Germline CDR1 SGHTA, CDR2 FQGNSA. The CDR3 loop spans 20 amino acids. CDR3 in DNA: TGTGCCAGCAGCTTAGTCCAGACTAGCGGGGGGCCCCTAGCCAAAAACATTCAGTACTTC. Amino acid sequence: CASSLVQTSGGPLAKNIQYF.

CDR3 amino acids: CAIRGEGYGYTF. DNA of the CDR3: TGTGCCATCAGGGGAGAGGGCTATGGCTACACCTTC. The chain has TRBV10-3 and TRBJ1-2; D gene uncertain. CDR1 and CDR2 from the germline V gene are ENHRY and SYGVKD. Trimming took off 6 bases at V and 4 bases at J, with 9 bases between the two ends. This CDR3 has 12 amino acids.

Only one count was recorded for this clonotype. The rearrangement uses TRBV27 and TRBJ1-5, with TRBD1 matching 7 bases. The CDR3 runs to 14 residues. Trimming took 5 bases from V and 6 from J; bases not matched to a gene: 7. CDR1 and CDR2 (germline): MNHEY, SMNVEV (reference sequence). In DNA, the CDR3 is TGTGCCAGCAGTCCGCGGGACAGTCGTCAGCCCCAGCATTTT. The encoded protein is CASSPRDSRQPQHF.

This rearrangement joins TRBV6-2 or TRBV6-3 to TRBJ1-2; maybe TRBD1 (5 bases). The CDR3 contains 15 residues. V dropped 0 bases and J dropped 7 bases, with 15 bases sitting between them. Per germline, CDR1 MNHEY and CDR2 SVGEGT. The DNA of the CDR3 is TGTGCCAGCAGTTACTCGCCGTCTGGGGCTGGTGGCTACACCTTC. Its protein is CASSYSPSGAGGYTF.

This chain uses TRBV6-5 with TRBJ2-3, with D uncertain. Between the trimmed V and J ends, which lost 0 bases and 1 base, there was a span of 14 bases. Germline V lookup: CDR1 MNHEY, CDR2 SVGAGI. The CDR3 totals 17 residues. The CDR3 DNA reads TGTGCCAGCAGTTACTCCCTCCCGGGTATCGGCACAGATACGCAGTATTTT. The encoded protein is CASSYSLPGIGTDTQYF.

The V call is TRBV6-5, the J call TRBJ1-2, with 8 bases aligning to TRBD1. V trimming: 0 bases; J trimming: 7 bases; junction bases outside the gene matches: 16. The CDR3 consists of 18 residues. Germline V gives CDR1 MNHEY, CDR2 SVGAGI. CDR3 loop: CASSYSKGGQGILGGYTF. The CDR3 nucleotides are TGTGCCAGCAGTTACTCGAAAGGAGGACAGGGTATTCTGGGTGGCTACACCTTC.

This clonotype showed up just a few times. The CDR3 region has the DNA TGTGCCAGCAGTTCCCGGGGCCGAACCTACGAGCAGTACTTC. As protein: CASSSRGRTYEQYF. The chain employs TRBV6-5 and TRBJ2-7; TRBD1 or TRBD2 may be the D gene (5 bases each). The CDR3 is made up of 14 amino acids. The V end was cut by 4 bases, the J end by 2 bases, with 12 bases between. Germline CDR1 MNHEY, CDR2 SVGAGI.

In this sample, this clonotype turned up a few times. The V gene is TRBV6-1, the J gene TRBJ1-2; D gene uncertain. The CDR3 length is 12 residues. Trimming shortened V by 0 bases and J by 12 bases, and 11 bases separated the two germline ends. The germline V gene encodes CDR1 MNHNS and CDR2 SASEGT. This CDR3 reads CASSEALSEDTF. Here the CDR3 DNA reads TGTGCCAGCAGTGAAGCGCTTTCGGAGGACACCTTC.

CDR3 sequence: CSARDMLVAPTKKLFF. As DNA, the CDR3 is TGCAGTGCTAGAGATATGCTCGTCGCTCCCACGAAAAAACTGTTTTTT. The chain carries TRBV20-1 and TRBJ1-4; no clear D gene. Germline V gene sequence: CDR1 DFQATT, CDR2 SNEGSKA (reference sequence). This CDR3 has 16 residues. The V gene lost 0 bases and the J gene lost 9 bases, with 20 bases spanning the gap.

This clonotype was seen a few times. The junction shows a germline mismatch at one end, possibly a read error. V and J are TRBV5-1 and TRBJ2-1, with D perhaps given as TRBD1 or TRBD2 (5 bases each). CDR1 and CDR2 (germline): SGHRS, YFSETQ. This CDR3 contains 16 residues. This CDR3 is CASNGRDAVVDNEQFF. CDR3 in DNA: TGTGCCAGTAACGGAAGGGACGCTGTCGTTGATAATGAGCAGTTCTTC.

In regard to this clonotype: One base away lies a much larger clone, so this may be a sequencing read error. This rearrangement joins TRBV4-2 to TRBJ2-1, with 8 bases identical to TRBD1. The ends lost 0 bases at V and 10 bases at J; junction bases unmatched: 8. The germline CDR1 and CDR2 sequences are LGHNA and YNFKEQ. This CDR3 comprises 15 residues. CDR3 in DNA: TGTGCCAGCAGCCAAGAGGGACAGGCCCTCTACGAGCAGTTCTTC. Translating it yields CASSQEGQALYEQFF.

The chain combines TRBV7-9 with TRBJ2-1; 8 positions agree with TRBD1. V dropped 3 bases and J dropped 5; count of bases not matched to a gene: 12. This CDR3 is built from 17 residues. Germline loops: CDR1 SEHNR, CDR2 FQNEAQ (reference sequence). The CDR3 sequence: CASSLPRQGRSDNEQFF. The CDR3 DNA reads as TGTGCCAGCAGCTTGCCACGACAGGGGAGGTCCGACAATGAGCAGTTCTTC.